This T cell receptor (beta chain) is drawn from a study of T cell responses to AZD1222 COVID-19 vaccine. TCRdb's copy holds only in-frame clones and misses some; the assay was immunoSEQ multiplex PCR. The sample lists about 180,000 clones; roughly nine tenths were seen once. Germline CDR1 WSHSY, CDR2 SAAADI. V shed 7 bases and J 4 bases; nucleotides not matched to a gene: 1. The CDR3 extends over 14 amino acids. This sequence was found in an adult in good health. The sample here was peripheral blood, taken on day 0 of AZD1222 vaccination. V usage is TRBV10-2 and J usage is TRBJ2-7; 16 bases agree with TRBD2. CDR3 nucleotide sequence: TGCGCCAGCATGGGACTAGCGGGGGGGTACGAGCAGTACTTC. Amino acid sequence: CASMGLAGGYEQYF.